The 30 T cell receptor beta chains below come from one sample, sequenced in a study of cytomegalovirus exposure and HLA in healthy donors. In the PCR, 60 Vbeta and 13 Jbeta primers were used. Sequencing was performed with immunoSEQ multiplex PCR; in TCRdb, only in-frame clones are kept and a portion is missing. Here the sample spans fewer than 85,000 clones, roughly 88% being singletons. The specimen sequenced was PBMCs. These receptor sequences come from a man between 65 and 85 years old in good health and CMV-seropositive.

The chain carries TRBV25-1 and TRBJ1-5; D unclear. Germline values: CDR1 MGHDK, CDR2 SYGVNS. V was shortened by 2 bases and J by 2 bases, with 10 bases between the two germline ends. The CDR3 has 15 residues. The CDR3 loop reads CASSESRLGNQPQHF. The CDR3 DNA reads as TGTGCCAGCAGTGAAAGCAGGTTAGGCAATCAGCCCCAGCATTTT.

The chain employs TRBV7-8 and TRBJ2-7; 9 nucleotides match TRBD1. The CDR3 is 14 amino acids. After removal of 4 bases from V and 1 base from J, the junction contained 2 bases not matched to a gene. Germline CDR1 SGHVS, CDR2 FQNEAQ. DNA for the CDR3: TGTGCCAGCAGCTCCGACAGGGGGTCCTACGAGCAGTACTTC. Protein sequence: CASSSDRGSYEQYF.

This clone was recorded only once. The chain recombines TRBV18 with TRBJ2-6; perhaps TRBD2 as D (6 bases). Trimming left V 1 base short and J 0 bases short, with 7 bases between. There are 16 residues in the CDR3. Per germline, CDR1 KGHSH and CDR2 LQKENI. Here the CDR3 reads CASSPRRDSGANVLTF. CDR3 DNA sequence: TGTGCCAGCTCACCACGGCGGGACTCTGGGGCCAACGTCCTGACTTTC.

CDR3 region: CSVEGVSGGRYGYEQYF. The CDR3 nucleotides are TGCAGCGTTGAAGGGGTTTCGGGGGGCCGATACGGCTACGAGCAGTACTTC. The chain links TRBV29-1 to TRBJ2-7; D possibly corresponds to TRBD2 (7 bases). The V and J ends lost 1 base and 3 bases respectively, with 22 bases between them. CDR3 length: 17 amino acids. CDR1 is SQVTM, CDR2 ANQGSEA, per germline.

This rearrangement joins TRBV19 to TRBJ1-2; D is uncertain. Trimming cost V 2 bases and J 5 bases, with 6 bases left between them. In germline, CDR1 is LNHDA, CDR2 SQIVND (reference sequence). This CDR3 contains 12 residues. The CDR3 reads CASSITDYGYTF. Here the CDR3 DNA reads TGTGCCAGTAGTATAACAGATTATGGCTACACCTTC. Full variable domain (missing parts from reference TRBV19 and TRBJ1-2): DGGITQSPKYLFRKEGQNVTLSCEQNLNHDAMYWYRQDPGQGLRLIYYSQIVNDFQKGDIAEGYSVSREKKESFPLTVTSAQKNPTAFYLCASSITDYGYTFGSGTRLTVV.

V and J are TRBV11-1 and TRBJ2-5, with 8 bases fitting TRBD2. The CDR3 length is 16 residues. J gave up 5 bases and V 5 bases, and 13 bases lay outside the gene matches. The germline CDR1 and CDR2 sequences are SGHAT and FQDESV (reference sequence). The CDR3 reads CASSPGGATARETQYF. In DNA form, the CDR3 reads TGTGCCAGCAGCCCGGGGGGGGCGACAGCCCGGGAGACCCAGTACTTC.

This chain uses TRBV5-1 with TRBJ2-1; D is ambiguous. CDR3 length equals 13 residues. The V and J ends lost 0 bases and 4 bases respectively, with 5 bases between them. Looked up from germline, CDR1 is SGHRS and CDR2 is YFSETQ. The CDR3 DNA reads as TGCGCCAGCAGCTTGGACTTATACAATGAGCAGTTCTTC. Its protein is CASSLDLYNEQFF.

The chain uses TRBV4-3 and TRBJ2-7; possibly TRBD2 for D (5 bases). Germline CDR1 is LGHNA and CDR2 is YSLEER. Trimming removed 1 base from V and 3 bases from J, with 10 bases in between. The CDR3 has 14 residues. The CDR3 sequence is CASSQAGNYYEQYF. CDR3 DNA: TGCGCCAGCAGCCAAGCCGGGAACTACTACGAGCAGTACTTC.

The CDR3 loop reads CASSKEPTLSGNTIYF. The DNA of the CDR3 is TGTGCCAGCAGCAAAGAACCGACACTCTCTGGAAACACCATATATTTT. The V and J genes are TRBV21-1 and TRBJ1-3; the D call in the table, TRBD1, was not verified against the DNA. TRBV21-1 is reported as a pseudogene. This CDR3 has 16 residues.

V usage is TRBV29-1 and J usage is TRBJ2-3; 7 bases align to TRBD1. V shed 4 bases, J shed 2 bases, and the junction held 9 bases outside the gene matches. From germline, CDR1 is SQVTM and CDR2 ANQGSEA. The CDR3 extends over 15 amino acids. The chain's CDR3 is CSVARTGDNTDTQYF. As DNA, the CDR3 is TGCAGCGTTGCCCGGACAGGAGACAACACAGATACGCAGTATTTT.

V is TRBV10-3 and J is TRBJ2-1; TRBD2 aligns across 13 bases. The CDR3 covers 16 residues. V was clipped by 2 bases and J by 4 bases; unmatched bases: 2. Per germline, CDR1 ENHRY and CDR2 SYGVKD. CDR3 nucleotides: TGTGCCATCAGTGAGGGACTAGCGGGGGCGTACAATGAGCAGTTCTTC. Its translation is CAISEGLAGAYNEQFF.

The chain has TRBV6-6 and TRBJ2-7, with D maybe TRBD1 (5 bases). Trimming pared 2 bases from V and 5 bases from J, leaving 16 bases between. This CDR3 is 15 amino acids long. CDR1 is MNHNY, CDR2 SVGAGI, per germline (reference sequence). CDR3 region: CASSYVQGSIDEQYF. The CDR3, as DNA: TGTGCCAGCAGTTACGTGCAGGGATCCATCGACGAGCAGTACTTC.

This chain links TRBV10-1 with TRBJ1-5; a possible D gene is TRBD1 (5 bases). The CDR3 sequence is 17 residues long. CDR1 WNHNN and CDR2 SYGVQD come from the germline V gene (reference sequence). Deletions cut 4 bases from V and 0 bases from J, with 16 bases between. The CDR3 loop is CASSARRDKDSNQPQHF. In DNA form, the CDR3 reads TGCGCCAGCAGTGCACGCAGGGATAAAGATAGCAATCAGCCCCAGCATTTT.

The chain uses TRBV11-3 and TRBJ1-3; the match to TRBD1 covers 7 bases. The germline V gene encodes CDR1 SGHNT and CDR2 YENEEA. This CDR3 has 16 amino acids. V lost 1 base, J lost 0 bases, and 3 bases stayed unmatched. CDR3 DNA sequence: TGTGCCAGCAGCTTAGCCCGGACAGGCTCTGGAAACACCATATATTTT. Its protein is CASSLARTGSGNTIYF.

This clone has only one observation. V and J are TRBV14 and TRBJ2-2, with 8 bases matching TRBD1. Germline trimming cut 0 bases from V and 5 bases from J; bases unmatched to any gene: 11. Looked up from germline, CDR1 is SGHDN and CDR2 is FVKESK. This CDR3 spans 18 amino acids. DNA of the CDR3: TGTGCCAGCAGCCAAGATGGGGCGTGGACAGGGACGACCGGGGAGCTGTTTTTT. This encodes CASSQDGAWTGTTGELFF.

The chain couples TRBV10-1 to TRBJ1-1; D is unresolved. There are 11 residues in the CDR3. V dropped 2 bases and J dropped 7 bases, with 5 bases sitting between them. Germline CDR1 and CDR2: WNHNN and SYGVQD (reference sequence). CDR3 loop: CASSEGLEAFF. CDR3 sequence (DNA): TGCGCCAGCAGTGAGGGCCTTGAAGCTTTCTTT.

The chain has TRBV5-1 and TRBJ2-7; 11 bases align to TRBD2. Germline V gene lookup returns CDR1 SGHRS and CDR2 YFSETQ. V lost 6 bases to trimming and J lost 3 bases; unmatched junction nucleotides: 5. This CDR3 has 14 amino acids. The CDR3 DNA follows: TGCGCCAGCACCCTCGGGACTAGCGGCTACGAGCAGTACTTC. It codes for CASTLGTSGYEQYF.

The chain joins TRBV13 to TRBJ2-7; 8 bases map to TRBD1. Germline-derived CDR1 and CDR2 are PRHDT and FYEKMQ (reference sequence). Germline trimming cut 1 base from V and 6 bases from J; bases unmatched to any gene: 8. The CDR3 covers 15 residues. The CDR3 region has the DNA TGTGCCAGCAGCTTAGTTGGACAGGGATCGCGCGAGCAGTACTTC. This sequence encodes CASSLVGQGSREQYF.

The gene calls are TRBV7-2 and TRBJ2-5, with D possibly matching TRBD2 (6 bases). The CDR3 covers 14 residues. Germline V gene lookup returns CDR1 SGHTA and CDR2 FQGNSA. The V end lost 6 bases, the J end lost 5 bases, and 16 bases lay between the germline ends. The CDR3: CASSLGLHQETQYF. Here the CDR3 DNA reads TGTGCCAGCAGTTTGGGACTTCATCAGGAGACCCAGTACTTC.

The chain combines TRBV9 with TRBJ1-5; 8 positions agree with TRBD1. V was clipped by 4 bases and J by 1 base; unmatched bases: 4. Germline CDR1 SGDLS, CDR2 YYNGEE. The CDR3 has 15 residues. This chain's CDR3 is CASSLGQGSNQPQHF. The CDR3 nucleotides read TGTGCCAGCAGCCTAGGACAGGGCAGCAATCAGCCCCAGCATTTT.

This clone was counted a single time. The chain links TRBV5-4 to TRBJ2-2, with a weak D call TRBD2 (5 bases). The CDR3 length is 17 residues. Trimming left V 4 bases short and J 2 bases short, with 18 bases between. Germline V gene data show CDR1 as SGHNT and CDR2 as YYREEE (reference sequence). CDR3 bases: TGTGCCAGCAGCGTTAGGAGGACGGCCCCAAACACCGGGGAGCTGTTTTTT. This gives the protein CASSVRRTAPNTGELFF.

This rearrangement joins TRBV30 to TRBJ1-5, with 8 bases aligning to TRBD1. V gave up 1 base and J gave up 7 bases; unmatched junction bases: 9. The germline gives CDR1 GTSNPN, CDR2 SVGIG (reference sequence). This CDR3 is built from 15 residues. The chain's CDR3 is CAWSATGGGGQPQHF. CDR3 nucleotides: TGTGCCTGGAGTGCCACAGGGGGGGGCGGCCAGCCCCAGCATTTT.

The chain links TRBV25-1 to TRBJ2-7; TRBD2 matches at 9 bases. The CDR3 is 15 residues long. The V segment lost 2 bases and the J segment 1 base; nucleotides outside the gene matches: 3. Germline V gene lookup returns CDR1 MGHDK and CDR2 SYGVNS. The CDR3 region is CASSEGGGGSYEQYF. In DNA form, the CDR3 reads TGTGCCAGCAGTGAAGGCGGGGGGGGATCCTACGAGCAGTACTTC.

V is TRBV4-1 and J is TRBJ1-5; TRBD1 aligns across 7 bases. Germline assignment: CDR1 MGHRA and CDR2 YSYEKL. The CDR3 sequence is 16 residues long. Trimming cost V 4 bases and J 5 bases; bases outside gene matches: 11. In DNA form, the CDR3 reads TGCGCCAGCAGCCCCCCAGGACAGGACCTGTATCAGCCCCAGCATTTT. It codes for CASSPPGQDLYQPQHF.

This clone was detected only once. V gene TRBV10-3 combines with J gene TRBJ1-1; D uncertain. V lost 0 bases to trimming and J lost 3 bases, with 8 bases between them. CDR3 length: 14 residues. Germline values: CDR1 ENHRY, CDR2 SYGVKD. This chain's CDR3 is CAISESFRYTEAFF. CDR3 in DNA: TGTGCCATCAGTGAGTCGTTCCGGTACACTGAAGCTTTCTTT.

V and J are TRBV19 and TRBJ1-3; a weak D match, TRBD1 (5 bases). The CDR3 totals 16 residues. Germline CDR1 and CDR2: LNHDA and SQIVND (reference sequence). Trimming removed 7 bases from V and 0 bases from J, with 16 bases in between. CDR3 sequence: CASTPPGHFSGNTIYF. The CDR3 DNA follows: TGTGCCAGTACCCCCCCCGGACACTTCTCTGGAAACACCATATATTTT.

The chain employs TRBV5-4 and TRBJ1-2; D uncertain. The V gene lost 2 bases and the J gene lost 3 bases, with 8 bases spanning the gap. Germline-derived CDR1 and CDR2 are SGHNT and YYREEE (reference sequence). The CDR3 contains 13 residues. Here the CDR3 reads CASSFDSYYGYTF. CDR3 coding DNA: TGTGCCAGCAGCTTCGACTCATACTATGGCTACACCTTC.

This chain uses TRBV2 with TRBJ2-2; 8 positions match TRBD1. Trimming took 7 bases from V and 6 from J; bases not matched to a gene: 4. Germline CDR1 reads SNHLY; CDR2 reads FYNNEI. The CDR3 has 13 residues. The CDR3 is CASKDRAPGELFF. CDR3 sequence (DNA): TGTGCCAGCAAGGACAGGGCACCCGGGGAGCTGTTTTTT.

The V call is TRBV5-6, the J call TRBJ2-5; tentatively, D is TRBD1 (8 bases). V was pared by 1 base and J by 4 bases, with 14 bases between. The germline V gene encodes CDR1 SGHDT and CDR2 YYEEEE. There are 15 residues in the CDR3. The CDR3 sequence is CASSLTQGGGETQYF. In nucleotides, the CDR3 is TGTGCCAGCAGCTTGACACAGGGGGGGGGAGAGACCCAGTACTTC.

The chain employs TRBV18 and TRBJ2-1; D might be TRBD2 (6 bases). Germline CDR1 is KGHSH and CDR2 is LQKENI. V was pared by 5 bases and J by 3 bases, with 11 bases between. This CDR3 spans 14 amino acids. CDR3 protein: CASSDISGYNEQFF. CDR3 sequence (DNA): TGTGCCAGCTCAGACATTAGCGGCTACAATGAGCAGTTCTTC.